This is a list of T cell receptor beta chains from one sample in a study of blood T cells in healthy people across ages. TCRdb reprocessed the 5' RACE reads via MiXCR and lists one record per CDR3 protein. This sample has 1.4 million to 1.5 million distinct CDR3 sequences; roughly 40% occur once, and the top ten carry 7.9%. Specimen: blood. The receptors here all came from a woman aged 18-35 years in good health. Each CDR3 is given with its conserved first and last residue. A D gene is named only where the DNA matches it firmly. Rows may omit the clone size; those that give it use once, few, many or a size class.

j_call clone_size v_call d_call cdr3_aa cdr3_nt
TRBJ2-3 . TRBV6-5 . CASSYRGPEETDTQYF TGTGCCAGCAGTTACCGAGGGCCCGAAGAGACAGATACGCAGTATTTT
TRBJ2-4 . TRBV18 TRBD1 CASSLTGTGNIQYF TGTGCCAGCTCACTGACCGGGACAGGAAACATTCAGTACTTC
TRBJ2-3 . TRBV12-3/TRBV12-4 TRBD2 CAVQRGGTDTQYF TGTGCCGTGCAGCGGGGGGGCACAGATACGCAGTATTTT
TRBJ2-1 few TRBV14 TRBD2 CASSQSWLAGGLGYNEQFF TGTGCCAGCAGCCAGAGTTGGCTAGCGGGGGGGCTGGGCTACAATGAGCAGTTCTTC
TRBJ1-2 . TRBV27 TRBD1 CASRATGVGYGYTF TGTGCCAGCAGAGCGACAGGGGTGGGCTATGGCTACACCTTC
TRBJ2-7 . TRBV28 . CATGGSFSDEQYF TGTGCCACCGGAGGGTCCTTCTCCGACGAGCAGTACTTC
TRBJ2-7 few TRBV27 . CASSPDIGDVYEQYF TGTGCCAGCAGTCCGGACATTGGAGACGTTTACGAGCAGTACTTC
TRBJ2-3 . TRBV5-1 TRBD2 CASSSGLAGRSSTDTQYF TGCGCCAGCAGCTCCGGACTAGCGGGGAGATCTAGCACAGATACGCAGTATTTT
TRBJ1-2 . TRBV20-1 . CSARVESGYTF TGCAGTGCTAGAGTTGAGAGTGGCTACACCTTC
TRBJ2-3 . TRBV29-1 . CSGRDTDTQYF TGCAGCGGCAGGGACACAGATACGCAGTATTTT
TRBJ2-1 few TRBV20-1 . CSAIDHRDSSYNEQFF TGCAGTGCTATCGACCACCGGGACTCATCCTACAATGAGCAGTTCTTC